This entry is about one T cell receptor (beta chain). This sample was taken from a study of blood T cell repertoires in COVID-19. Study summary: The samples span acute and convalescent COVID-19 from the United States, Italy and Spain. Nucleic acid was either cDNA or gDNA, and it came from T cells, B-cell-depleted T cells, or PBMCs.

Germline loops: CDR1 SGDLS, CDR2 YYNGEE. V was clipped by 0 bases and J by 6 bases, with 9 bases between them. The length of the CDR3 is 14 residues. As handled by the study authors: Reference gene primer amplification gave nucleated cell count estimates. The repertoire was sequenced with immunoSEQ multiplex PCR; TCRdb's copy has only in-frame clones and lacks some. V and J calls and clone size follow that table, whereas D and trimming were derived from the DNA. The table records about 160,000 clones, approximately 90% of them present only once. This receptor was identified in an older woman who had recovered from COVID-19. This rearrangement joins TRBV9 to TRBJ1-4; D might be TRBD1 (5 bases). The sequencing sample was made of peripheral blood. CDR3 in amino acids: CASSVGGTDEKLFF. Written as DNA, the CDR3 is TGTGCCAGCAGCGTAGGCGGGACGGATGAAAAACTGTTTTTT. The full variable domain, in which reference TRBV9 and TRBJ1-4 provide the parts outside the CDR3, is DSGVTQTPKHLITATGQRVTLRCSPRSGDLSVYWYQQSLDQGLQFLIQYYNGEERAKGNILERFSAQQFPDLHSELNLSSLELGDSALYFCASSVGGTDEKLFFGSGTQLSVL.